This section outlines one TCR beta chain sequence together with its context. The antigen is unknown. TCRdb processed the RT-PCR reads anew with MiXCR; each CDR3 protein has one entry. The sample carries around 170,000 distinct CDR3 sequences, about 10% recorded once. The entry originates in a study of response to subunit inactivated influenza vaccine. The study, taken as a whole, reports: T cells newly recruited by each seasonal influenza vaccination are few, the authors suggested.

This receptor was identified in a man between 50 and 75 years old who received an inactivated influenza vaccine. The starting material was CD8+ T cells sorted from PBMCs, obtained roughly 24 months after vaccination.

In nucleotides, the CDR3 is TGTGCCAGCAGCTTCGACGCGGCGAAATACGAGCAGTACTTC. Amino acids: CASSFDAAKYEQYF. The chain has TRBV7-9 and TRBJ2-7; D unclear. CDR3 length: 14 amino acids. Trimming left V 3 bases short and J 4 bases short, with 13 bases between. CDR1 and CDR2 from the germline V gene are SEHNR and FQNEAQ (reference sequence). The full variable domain, completed using reference TRBV7-9 and TRBJ2-7, is DTGVSQNPRHKITKRGQNVTFRCDPISEHNRLYWYRQTLGQGPEFLTYFQNEAQLEKSRLLSDRFSAERPKGSFSTLEIQRTEQGDSAMYLCASSFDAAKYEQYFGPGTRLTVT.